Listed here are 10 T cell receptor beta chains from one sample, sequenced in a study of T cells in Graves' hyperthyroidism and ophthalmopathy. Using RNA transcripts as the source, TCR beta CDR3 regions were amplified. The HTBI set primed first-round TCR CDR3 RT-PCR. From the multiplex PCR reads, TCRdb called clonotypes with MiXCR, one entry per CDR3 protein. Of around 720,000 distinct CDR3 sequences listed, 30% to 40% are singletons. Sequencing was carried out using blood. These receptors all stem from a woman aged 40-49 years with Graves' hyperthyroidism.

The chain uses TRBV7-9 and TRBJ1-6, with D tentatively TRBD1 (5 bases). Germline V CDR1 and CDR2: SEHNR, FQNEAQ (reference sequence). The CDR3 runs to 16 residues. Trimming took off 5 bases at V and 7 bases at J, with 18 bases between the two ends. CDR3 DNA: TGTGCCAGCAGCCCGTACCGGGGGGTCCTGAATTCACCCCTCCACTTT. This codes for CASSPYRGVLNSPLHF.

In the case of this clonotype: This may be a read error, as it is one base from a much larger clone. The chain couples TRBV20-1 to TRBJ2-7; D is unclear. CDR1 and CDR2 (germline): DFQATT, SNEGSKA (reference sequence). The CDR3 has 13 amino acids. Trimming stripped 6 bases from V and 3 bases from J, with 15 bases between. In DNA, the CDR3 is TGCAGTGCGGGCCGAACTGAGATCTACGAGCAGTACTTC. It encodes CSAGRTEIYEQYF.

There are many counts of this clonotype. The chain employs TRBV7-9 and TRBJ2-7; D could derive from TRBD1 or TRBD2 (5 bases each). The CDR3 spans 15 residues. CDR1 is SEHNR and CDR2 is FQNEAQ in the germline V gene (reference sequence). The V end was cut by 1 base, the J end by 2 bases, with 12 bases between. The CDR3 reads CASSLVWDRTYEQYF. DNA of the CDR3: TGTGCCAGCAGCTTAGTTTGGGACCGTACCTACGAGCAGTACTTC.

About this clonotype itself: This may be a read error: a much more frequent sequence differs by one nucleotide. The J gene is TRBJ2-7, the V gene TRBV10-3; D not resolved. The CDR3 runs to 13 residues. Germline lookup yields CDR1 ENHRY and CDR2 SYGVKD. Trimming left V 4 bases short and J 2 bases short, with 9 bases between. The CDR3 nucleotides read TGTGCCATCAGTGTGCGGCAGACCTACGAGCAGTACTTC. It codes for CAISVRQTYEQYF.

This clonotype was recorded many times. The chain employs TRBV7-9 and TRBJ2-7, with 16 bases matching TRBD2. The CDR3 consists of 15 residues. Germline V gene sequence: CDR1 SEHNR, CDR2 FQNEAQ (reference sequence). J lost 7 bases, V lost 7 bases, and 7 bases had no gene match. The CDR3 coding sequence is TGTGCCAGCACGGAGGGACTAGCGGGAGGGAGTGAGCAGTACTTC. Protein product: CASTEGLAGGSEQYF.

The CDR3 nucleotides read TGTGCCATCAGTTACGTGGATAGCAATCAGCCCCAGCATTTT. Translated, it gives CAISYVDSNQPQHF. V and J are TRBV10-3 and TRBJ1-5; D gene unclear. The CDR3 covers 14 residues. V lost 5 bases and J 0 bases, leaving 8 bases between the germline ends. Germline V lookup: CDR1 ENHRY, CDR2 SYGVKD.

The table lists this clonotype with many counts. The V gene is TRBV2, the J gene TRBJ1-1; no reliable D call. Germline V CDR1 and CDR2: SNHLY, FYNNEI. V lost 3 bases, J lost 7 bases, and 12 bases lay in between. This CDR3 contains 13 residues. The CDR3 spells CASSDRWRVEAFF. The CDR3 DNA reads as TGTGCCAGCAGTGATCGGTGGCGGGTTGAAGCTTTCTTT.

This clonotype came up a few times. The chain is built from TRBV12-3 or TRBV12-4 and TRBJ1-3; 10 bases align to TRBD1. The CDR3 loop spans 16 amino acids. V shed 5 bases and J 5 bases; nucleotides not matched to a gene: 9. CDR3 nucleotide sequence: TGTGCCAGCAGTCCGTGGACAGGGGGGCATAGAAACACCATATATTTT. Protein product: CASSPWTGGHRNTIYF.

The chain uses TRBV7-9 and TRBJ1-5; D gene unclear. V was clipped by 6 bases and J by 5 bases, with 20 bases between them. Germline CDR1 reads SEHNR; CDR2 reads FQNEAQ (reference sequence). This CDR3 contains 16 residues. The CDR3 here is CASSSFGRGPDQPQHF. The CDR3 DNA reads TGTGCCAGCAGTTCATTTGGACGGGGTCCAGATCAGCCCCAGCATTTT.

This clonotype came up many times. V gene TRBV25-1 combines with J gene TRBJ1-6; D call uncertain. The CDR3 length is 14 residues. V lost 1 base and J 10 bases, leaving 11 bases between the germline ends. Germline CDR1 and CDR2: MGHDK and SYGVNS. CDR3 in amino acids: CASSEFGIWSPLHF. The CDR3, as DNA: TGTGCCAGCAGTGAATTCGGTATATGGTCACCCCTCCACTTT.